This is a list of T cell receptor beta chains from one sample in a study of T cell responses to AZD1222 COVID-19 vaccine. Profiled with immunoSEQ multiplex PCR; TCRdb holds only in-frame clones, not every one. The sample lists around 95,000 clones; about 87% were seen once. The starting material was peripheral blood, obtained on day 0 of MenACWY control vaccination. All receptors derive from an adult in good health. Each CDR3 is given with its conserved first and last residue. A D gene is named only where the DNA matches it firmly. Clone size is stated in some rows and not others, as once, few, many or a class when expanded.

.	TRBJ2-7	.	TRBV29-1	TGCAGCGTTGTGGCCTACGAGCAGTACTTC	CSVVAYEQYF
.	TRBJ1-2	.	TRBV7-3	TGTGCCAGCAGCACAACAGCCGCTGTTGGCTACACCTTC	CASSTTAAVGYTF
.	TRBJ2-2	TRBD1	TRBV3-1/TRBV3-2	TGTGCCAGCAGCCACGACAGGGGGTCGAACACCGGGGAGCTGTTTTTT	CASSHDRGSNTGELFF
.	TRBJ2-7	TRBD2	TRBV29-1	TGCAGCGTTTTGAAACTCCGGGGGGTTTCCTACGAGCAGTACTTC	CSVLKLRGVSYEQYF
.	TRBJ2-1	.	TRBV7-9	TGTGCCAGCAGCCTGGGACTCCCATCCTACAATGAGCAGTTCTTC	CASSLGLPSYNEQFF
.	TRBJ1-5	.	TRBV5-1	TGCGCCAGCAGCTTGGAAGGGGACGCAATTCAGCCCCAGCATTTT	CASSLEGDAIQPQHF
.	TRBJ1-5	.	TRBV7-2	TGTGCCAGCAGCTTATCCGGTCGCTATCAGCCCCAGCATTTT	CASSLSGRYQPQHF
.	TRBJ1-1	.	TRBV3-1/TRBV3-2	TGTGCCAGCAGCCAAGTGGATAACACTGAAGCTTTCTTT	CASSQVDNTEAFF
once	TRBJ1-2	TRBD1	TRBV2	TGTGCCAGCTGGGAAGGGGGCTTCGATGGCTACACCTTC	CASWEGGFDGYTF
.	TRBJ1-3	.	TRBV27	TGTGCCAGCAGTTTATCAGGGGATTTGGGCTACTCTGGAAACACCATATATTTT	CASSLSGDLGYSGNTIYF
.	TRBJ1-6	.	TRBV28	TGTGCCAGCAGTTTGCCGGGGGAGTATAATTCACCCCTCCACTTT	CASSLPGEYNSPLHF
.	TRBJ2-5	TRBD1	TRBV19	TGTGCCAGTAGTATCCGACAGGGGAGGGAGACCCAGTACTTC	CASSIRQGRETQYF
.	TRBJ2-1	.	TRBV19	TGTGCCAGTACTTCAAGGCACTACTCCTACAATGAGCAGTTCTTC	CASTSRHYSYNEQFF
.	TRBJ2-7	.	TRBV7-8	TGTGCCAGCAGCTTAGCATCTAAATACGAGCAGTACTTC	CASSLASKYEQYF
few	TRBJ1-5	.	TRBV27	TGTGCCAGCAGTTTAGGAAGGCCCCCCTCGCGACAGCCCCAGCATTTT	CASSLGRPPSRQPQHF
.	TRBJ1-2	.	TRBV4-2	TGTGCCAGCAGCCAAGATTTACAGAACTATGGCTACACCTTC	CASSQDLQNYGYTF
.	TRBJ1-4	.	TRBV12-2	TGTGCAAGTCGCTTAGGCTGCCGGGACAGAGGTAATGAAAAACTGTTTTTT	CASRLGCRDRGNEKLFF
.	TRBJ2-1	.	TRBV2	TGTGCCAGCAGTGTGGATCGGGATTACAATGAGCAGTTCTTC	CASSVDRDYNEQFF
.	TRBJ1-1	.	TRBV5-1	TGCGCCAGCAGCTGGGACGGAAACACTGAAGCTTTCTTT	CASSWDGNTEAFF
.	TRBJ2-2	.	TRBV5-4	TGTGCCAGCAGCAGCGATTCCGGGGAGCTGTTTTTT	CASSSDSGELFF
.	TRBJ2-1	TRBD1	TRBV7-2	TGTGCCAGCAGCTCCTGGACAGGGAAAGGAAATGAGCAGTTCTTC	CASSSWTGKGNEQFF
.	TRBJ1-1	.	TRBV6-2/TRBV6-3	TGTGCCAGCAGTTACTCTAACGAGATCTTAGGGAACACTGAAGCTTTCTTT	CASSYSNEILGNTEAFF
.	TRBJ2-7	.	TRBV2	TGTGCCAGCAGTGAAGGTTTCGCGAGGCAGTACTTC	CASSEGFARQYF
once	TRBJ1-2	.	TRBV6-1	TGTGCCAGCAGTGAAGCTGGGCGGAACTATGGCTACACCTTC	CASSEAGRNYGYTF
.	TRBJ2-3	.	TRBV6-4	TGTGCCAGCAGTGAGACACGCACAGATACGCAGTATTTT	CASSETRTDTQYF
.	TRBJ2-7	TRBD1	TRBV10-3	TGTGCCATCAGGAGGTTTGGTGCAGGGGGCTACGAGCAGTACTTC	CAIRRFGAGGYEQYF
.	TRBJ2-3	.	TRBV5-5	TGTGCCAGCAGCTTAACTGTGGGGGTGACAACAGATACGCAGTATTTT	CASSLTVGVTTDTQYF
.	TRBJ1-4	.	TRBV6-5	TGTGCCAGCCACCGGGACAAGGAGGAAAAACTGTTTTTT	CASHRDKEEKLFF
.	TRBJ2-7	.	TRBV7-9	TGTGCCAGCAGCTTAGTGTACTCCTACGAGCAGTACTTC	CASSLVYSYEQYF
.	TRBJ1-1	TRBD1	TRBV28	TGTGCCAGCAGCCAAAGGGGGCTAGTAAACACTGAAGCTTTCTTT	CASSQRGLVNTEAFF
.	TRBJ2-1	TRBD2	TRBV7-2	TGTGCCAGCAGCCGCGGGACTAGCGGGAGGAGGATTGGTAATGAGCAGTTCTTC	CASSRGTSGRRIGNEQFF
.	TRBJ2-7	.	TRBV28	TGTGCCACCTCTACAGGGAATTACGAGCAGTACTTC	CATSTGNYEQYF
once	TRBJ1-1	.	TRBV9	TGTGCCAGCAGCGTATTGGGGGAGTCGAACACTGAAGCTTTCTTT	CASSVLGESNTEAFF
.	TRBJ2-2	TRBD2	TRBV28	TGTGCCAGCAGTTCTCCAACAGCGGGAGGTAACACCGGGGAGCTGTTTTTT	CASSSPTAGGNTGELFF
.	TRBJ2-5	.	TRBV19	TGTGCCAGTAGTATAGGGGCTAGCGCAGAGACCCAGTACTTC	CASSIGASAETQYF
.	TRBJ2-2	TRBD1	TRBV5-1	TGCGCCAGCAGCTGGGACAGCCGTAACACCGGGGAGCTGTTTTTT	CASSWDSRNTGELFF
.	TRBJ2-3	.	TRBV28	TGTGCCAGCAGTTTAAGCCGGAGGGGGGGCACAGATACGCAGTATTTT	CASSLSRRGGTDTQYF
.	TRBJ1-5	.	TRBV6-2/TRBV6-3	TGTGCCAGCAGTTACTCGCATAGGGGAAATCAGCCCCAGCATTTT	CASSYSHRGNQPQHF
.	TRBJ1-6	.	TRBV28	TGTGCCAGCAGTTTATCAGGTGGGACTGTCTCACCCCTCCACTTT	CASSLSGGTVSPLHF
.	TRBJ2-1	.	TRBV4-3	TGCGCCAGCAGCCAAGAGGCTGAGCAGTTCTTC	CASSQEAEQFF
.	TRBJ2-7	.	TRBV10-3	TGTGCCATCAGTGAGAGCTTAGCGGAATCCTACGAGCAGTACTTC	CAISESLAESYEQYF
once	TRBJ2-1	.	TRBV11-2	TGTGCCAGCAGCGCACCTCCCTTTGGGCTAGACTACAATGAGCAGTTCTTC	CASSAPPFGLDYNEQFF
.	TRBJ1-1	TRBD1	TRBV19	TGTGCCAGTAAACTAGCAGGGGGGGCGGGTCGCGCTTTCTTT	CASKLAGGAGRAFF
.	TRBJ1-2	.	TRBV21-1	TGTGCCAGCAGCACCAAGGACAGGGCCTATGGCTACACCTTC	CASSTKDRAYGYTF
few	TRBJ1-5	.	TRBV28	TGTGCCAGCAGTGTGGACAGAACCAATCAGCCCCAGCATTTT	CASSVDRTNQPQHF
.	TRBJ2-6	.	TRBV19	TGTGCGACCCGTGGCTCTGGGGCCAACGTCCTGACTTTC	CATRGSGANVLTF
.	TRBJ2-7	TRBD1	TRBV18	TGTGCCAGCTCACGTATGACCCCGGGACAGGGGGCCTACGAGCAGTACTTC	CASSRMTPGQGAYEQYF
few	TRBJ1-5	.	TRBV7-2	TGTGCCAGCAGCCTTCGAGGACAGTACCCTCAGCCCCAGCATTTT	CASSLRGQYPQPQHF
.	TRBJ1-6	.	TRBV12-3/TRBV12-4	TGTGCCAGCAATTTGGGGGGATCACCCCTCCACTTT	CASNLGGSPLHF
few	TRBJ2-7	.	TRBV10-3	TGTGCCACCGGGACTTCGAAGCAGTACTTC	CATGTSKQYF
few	TRBJ2-7	.	TRBV21-1	TGTGCCAGCAGCAAAACAGGGGTTTTCTACGAGCAGTACTTC	CASSKTGVFYEQYF
.	TRBJ1-2	.	TRBV19	TGTGCCAGTAGTCCCGGGAGAGCCAAAGCTGATGGCTACACCTTC	CASSPGRAKADGYTF
few	TRBJ2-1	.	TRBV28	TGTGCCGCCCCGGAGCATCACTTATACAATGAGCAGTTCTTC	CAAPEHHLYNEQFF